This passage covers 18 T cell receptor beta chains from one sample sequenced in a study of blood T cells in healthy people across ages. Combining a sample-barcoded 5' primer with a J-beta primer mix, a second PCR ran for about 7 to 11 cycles. TCRdb re-called the 5' RACE reads with MiXCR, one entry per CDR3 protein. The data show over 950,000 distinct CDR3 sequences, about two fifths seen once. Sequenced sample: blood. These receptors all stem from a man aged 18 to 29 in good health.

The chain is built from TRBV7-2 and TRBJ1-5, with D possibly matching TRBD1 (6 bases). CDR1 and CDR2 (germline): SGHTA, FQGNSA. The CDR3 spans 20 residues. V lost 4 bases and J 3 bases, leaving 28 bases between the germline ends. The CDR3 DNA is TGTGCCAGCAGCTCCCTACCGACAGGTGCCGAAAGGGGCCTCAATCAGCCCCAGCATTTT. This translates into CASSSLPTGAERGLNQPQHF.

The rearrangement uses TRBV2 and TRBJ2-5, with 9 bases that match TRBD1. The length of the CDR3 is 15 residues. Trimming cost V 3 bases and J 4 bases; bases outside gene matches: 6. Germline V gene data show CDR1 as SNHLY and CDR2 as FYNNEI. CDR3 nucleotide sequence: TGTGCCAGCAGTGATGGAGAGACAGGGGGAGAGACCCAGTACTTC. It yields the protein CASSDGETGGETQYF.

This clonotype was counted only a few times. The J gene is TRBJ1-2, the V gene TRBV10-3; no reliable D call. Between the trimmed V and J ends, which lost 3 bases and 0 bases, there was a span of 11 bases. Germline V gene data show CDR1 as ENHRY and CDR2 as SYGVKD. The CDR3 length is 15 residues. The CDR3 DNA is TGTGCCATCAGTGACATGGGCAGATCTAACTATGGCTACACCTTC. Protein: CAISDMGRSNYGYTF.

The chain carries TRBV5-6 and TRBJ1-5; 7 bases align to TRBD1. The CDR3 contains 18 residues. Germline assignment: CDR1 SGHDT and CDR2 YYEEEE. With 1 base clipped from V and 5 bases from J, the junction kept 15 bases outside the gene matches. The CDR3 is CASSLRGRWGATDQPQHF. The CDR3 DNA reads TGTGCCAGCAGCTTGAGGGGGCGTTGGGGGGCAACGGATCAGCCCCAGCATTTT.

The CDR3 loop is CASSLFRGNYGYTF. In nucleotides, the CDR3 is TGTGCCAGCAGTCTCTTCAGGGGAAACTATGGCTACACCTTC. The V gene is TRBV28, the J gene TRBJ1-2; perhaps TRBD1 as D (6 bases). CDR3 length: 14 residues. V lost 5 bases, J lost 2 bases, and 12 bases lay in between. The V gene's germline CDR1 is MDHEN and CDR2 SYDVKM.

The chain links TRBV12-3 or TRBV12-4 to TRBJ1-5; D remains unclear. The V and J ends lost 1 base and 9 bases respectively, with 13 bases between them. This CDR3 is built from 14 residues. This chain's CDR3 is CASSLEVGLSPQHF. The CDR3, as DNA: TGTGCCAGCAGTTTAGAGGTGGGTCTTTCGCCCCAGCATTTT.

The rearrangement joins TRBV7-9 to TRBJ2-1; D unresolved. V lost 5 bases, J lost 3 bases, and 11 bases lay in between. Germline V gene sequence: CDR1 SEHNR, CDR2 FQNEAQ (reference sequence). The CDR3 sequence is 14 residues long. Here the CDR3 reads CASSRVGIYNEQFF. CDR3 in DNA: TGTGCCAGCAGCCGGGTAGGGATCTACAATGAGCAGTTCTTC.

There are a few counts of this clonotype. J is TRBJ2-7 and V is TRBV28; 11 nucleotides match TRBD1. The CDR3 sequence is 16 residues long. Per the germline V gene, CDR1 is MDHEN and CDR2 is SYDVKM. Germline trimming cut 5 bases from V and 4 bases from J; bases unmatched to any gene: 10. The CDR3 reads CASSALGTGGRYEQYF. In nucleotides, the CDR3 is TGTGCCAGCAGTGCCTTGGGGACAGGGGGTAGGTACGAGCAGTACTTC.

The rearrangement links TRBV27 to TRBJ1-1; TRBD1 matches at 7 bases. Germline CDR1 is MNHEY and CDR2 is SMNVEV (reference sequence). This CDR3 is built from 16 residues. The V gene end was trimmed by 7 bases and the J gene end by 1 base; junction bases not matched to a gene: 12. The CDR3 DNA reads TGTGCCAGCAAGACCCTACCCGGGACAGAGAACACTGAAGCTTTCTTT. It encodes CASKTLPGTENTEAFF.

This clonotype was detected a few times. This chain links TRBV20-1 with TRBJ1-4; D possibly corresponds to TRBD1 (6 bases). There are 14 residues in the CDR3. In germline, CDR1 is DFQATT, CDR2 SNEGSKA (reference sequence). Between the trimmed V and J ends, which lost 8 bases and 2 bases, there was a span of 15 bases. In DNA, the CDR3 is TGCAGTACACAGGGTATTCAGACTAATGAAAAACTGTTTTTT. It encodes CSTQGIQTNEKLFF.

This clonotype came up a few times. V usage is TRBV12-3 or TRBV12-4 and J usage is TRBJ2-1; 14 nucleotides align to TRBD2. TRBJ2-7 matches the DNA end more closely, so the J call is doubtful. This CDR3 contains 18 residues. The CDR3 DNA reads TGTGCCAGCAGTCTGGGACTAGCGGGAGCCCTCTCCTACAATGAGCAGTACTTC. Translation: CASSLGLAGALSYNEQYF.

This chain links TRBV7-9 with TRBJ1-1, with a tentative D call TRBD1 (6 bases). The V gene lost 0 bases and the J gene lost 0 bases, with 23 bases spanning the gap. The CDR3 contains 20 residues. CDR1 is SEHNR, CDR2 FQNEAQ, per germline (reference sequence). The CDR3 protein is CASSLAPRGARYLVNTEAFF. The CDR3 nucleotides are TGTGCCAGCAGCTTAGCCCCCCGGGGGGCGAGATACCTAGTGAACACTGAAGCTTTCTTT.

This clonotype occurred a few times. The rearrangement uses TRBV11-1 and TRBJ1-1; 8 bases agree with TRBD1. The CDR3 length is 13 residues. V was clipped by 10 bases and J by 1 base; unmatched bases: 5. Germline CDR1 SGHAT, CDR2 FQDESV (reference sequence). CDR3 protein: CATSQGANTEAFF. For the CDR3, the DNA is TGTGCCACCTCGCAGGGGGCGAACACTGAAGCTTTCTTT.

The chain is built from TRBV10-2 and TRBJ2-3; 7 nucleotides match TRBD2. The CDR3 spans 14 residues. J gave up 6 bases and V 3 bases, and 6 bases lay outside the gene matches. The germline CDR1 and CDR2 sequences are WSHSY and SAAADI. CDR3 sequence (DNA): TGCGCCAGCAGTGATGTGGGAGGGGCTGATACGCAGTATTTT. This translates into CASSDVGGADTQYF.

The chain combines TRBV7-9 with TRBJ1-4, with a possible D match to TRBD1 (5 bases). Trimming removed 5 bases at V and 8 bases at J, with 15 bases between. CDR1 is SEHNR and CDR2 is FQNEAQ in the germline V gene (reference sequence). The CDR3 runs to 14 residues. The CDR3 reads CASSRGAGNEKLFF. The CDR3 bases are TGTGCCAGCAGCCGAGGCGCAGGGAACGAAAAACTGTTTTTT.

The rearrangement joins TRBV20-1 to TRBJ2-7, with 8 bases that match TRBD2. Trimming cost V 2 bases and J 0 bases; bases outside gene matches: 15. CDR1 DFQATT and CDR2 SNEGSKA come from the germline V gene (reference sequence). This CDR3 has 18 residues. The chain's CDR3 is CSARPGLGRLDGSYEQYF. The CDR3 coding sequence is TGCAGTGCTAGACCGGGACTAGGAAGGCTGGATGGCTCCTACGAGCAGTACTTC.

Details on this clonotype: A much larger clone sits a single nucleotide away, making a read error possible. V gene TRBV10-3 combines with J gene TRBJ2-7; 7 nucleotides align to TRBD2. Losses at the gene ends were 0 bases for V and 7 bases for J; bases not matched to a gene: 9. CDR3 length: 15 amino acids. Germline assignment: CDR1 ENHRY and CDR2 SYGVKD. CDR3 in DNA: TGTGCCATCAGTGAGTCGTGGCTAGCGGACAATGAGCAGTACTTC. Its protein product is CAISESWLADNEQYF.

V gene TRBV10-3 combines with J gene TRBJ2-7; tentatively, D is TRBD2 (6 bases). Germline CDR1 ENHRY, CDR2 SYGVKD. This CDR3 spans 12 amino acids. V was trimmed by 8 bases and J by 6 bases, leaving 14 bases between them. CDR3 residues: CAISGGKGEQYF. CDR3 nucleotides: TGTGCCATCTCCGGGGGAAAAGGCGAGCAGTACTTC.